This T cell receptor (beta chain) derives from a study of T-cell reconstitution after alpha-beta-depleted transplantation in children. Preparation of the TCRbeta library used unique molecular identifiers. TCRdb independently ran MiXCR on the PCR reads; one entry per CDR3 protein. The sample consists of around 600,000 distinct CDR3 sequences, approximately 15% of them appearing once. This CDR3 has 16 residues. The V gene's germline CDR1 is MNHEY and CDR2 SVGEGT. The V segment lost 9 bases and the J segment 3 bases; nucleotides outside the gene matches: 15. At least ten counts were recorded for this clonotype.

The chain links TRBV6-2 or TRBV6-3 to TRBJ2-7; TRBD1 matches 9 bases. The sequences come from PBMCs from the stem cell graft donor, collected from the stem cell graft. The TCR was taken from a human donor who donated a stem cell graft to a child with acute myeloid leukemia. CDR3 in amino acids: CASRTDHGQGRYEQYF. CDR3 bases: TGTGCCAGTAGGACTGACCACGGACAGGGGCGCTACGAGCAGTACTTC.